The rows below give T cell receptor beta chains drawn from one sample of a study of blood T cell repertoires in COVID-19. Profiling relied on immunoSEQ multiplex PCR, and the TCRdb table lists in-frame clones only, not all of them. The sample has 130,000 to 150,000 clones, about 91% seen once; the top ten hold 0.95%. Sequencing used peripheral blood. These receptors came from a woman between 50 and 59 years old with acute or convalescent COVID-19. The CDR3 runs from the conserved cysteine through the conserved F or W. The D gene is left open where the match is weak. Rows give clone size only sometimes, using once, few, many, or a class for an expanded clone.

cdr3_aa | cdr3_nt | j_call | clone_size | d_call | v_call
CASSARTGDTGELFF | TGCGCCAGCAGCGCGCGGACAGGTGACACCGGGGAGCTGTTTTTT | TRBJ2-2 | . | TRBD1 | TRBV5-1
CASSLGTASGYEQYF | TGTGCCAGCAGCTTAGGTACCGCCTCGGGCTACGAGCAGTACTTC | TRBJ2-7 | . | . | TRBV7-9
CASNFPNTEAFF | TGTGCCAGTAACTTCCCGAACACTGAAGCTTTCTTT | TRBJ1-1 | . | . | TRBV19
CASSFSGTGAYEQYF | TGTGCCAGCAGCTTCTCCGGGACAGGAGCCTACGAGCAGTACTTC | TRBJ2-7 | . | TRBD1 | TRBV7-9
CASSLYGDTEAFF | TGCGCCAGCAGCTTGTACGGGGACACTGAAGCTTTCTTT | TRBJ1-1 | . | . | TRBV5-1
CASSGATTSGRKDEQFF | TGTGCCAGCAGCGGAGCCACGACTAGCGGGAGGAAAGATGAGCAGTTCTTC | TRBJ2-1 | . | TRBD2 | TRBV7-6
CASGLPLRTGGAGDYGYTF | TGTGCTAGTGGTTTGCCCCTACGGACAGGGGGCGCCGGAGACTATGGCTACACCTTC | TRBJ1-2 | . | TRBD1 | TRBV12-5
CASSFDGRADTQYF | TGCGCCAGCAGCTTTGACGGGAGGGCAGATACGCAGTATTTT | TRBJ2-3 | . | TRBD2 | TRBV5-1
CASSEGTVLEAFF | TGCGCCAGCAGTGAGGGAACAGTACTTGAAGCTTTCTTT | TRBJ1-1 | . | . | TRBV10-2
CASSSPGHLGTNEKLFF | TGTGCCAGTAGTAGTCCGGGACACCTGGGGACTAATGAAAAACTGTTTTTT | TRBJ1-4 | . | . | TRBV19
CASSYRGSSYNEQFF | TGTGCCAGCAGCTATCGGGGGAGCTCCTACAATGAGCAGTTCTTC | TRBJ2-1 | . | . | TRBV9
CASSSVDRTNTEAFF | TGTGCCAGCTCATCAGTGGACAGGACGAACACTGAAGCTTTCTTT | TRBJ1-1 | . | TRBD1 | TRBV18
CASRLGLAGLTDTQYF | TGTGCCAGCCGTTTGGGACTAGCGGGGCTCACAGATACGCAGTATTTT | TRBJ2-3 | once | TRBD2 | TRBV5-8
CASREYWTASLYSGANVLTF | TGTGCCAGCAGAGAATATTGGACAGCATCATTATACTCTGGGGCCAACGTCCTGACTTTC | TRBJ2-6 | many | . | TRBV2
CAWTQGETQYF | TGTGCCTGGACGCAGGGGGAGACCCAGTACTTC | TRBJ2-5 | . | . | TRBV30
CSAQAGGREYF | TGCAGCGCTCAAGCGGGGGGTCGCGAGTACTTC | TRBJ2-7 | . | TRBD2 | TRBV29-1
CASSLAGTRSSTDTQYF | TGTGCCAGCAGTCTAGCGGGGACTCGATCTAGCACAGATACGCAGTATTTT | TRBJ2-3 | . | TRBD2 | TRBV28
CASSLALAGSYEQYF | TGTGCCAGCAGCTTAGCTCTAGCGGGGTCCTACGAGCAGTACTTC | TRBJ2-7 | . | TRBD2 | TRBV11-2
CASSADSGANVLTF | TGTGCCAGCAGCGCGGACTCTGGGGCCAACGTCCTGACTTTC | TRBJ2-6 | . | . | TRBV7-3
CASSVGQDGYTF | TGTGCCAGCAGCGTGGGACAGGATGGCTACACCTTC | TRBJ1-2 | . | TRBD1 | TRBV2
CAWSVGRLAGLNTGELFF | TGTGCCTGGAGTGTAGGAAGATTAGCGGGCCTTAACACCGGGGAGCTGTTTTTT | TRBJ2-2 | . | TRBD2 | TRBV30
CASSEIQGDNSPLHF | TGTGCCAGCAGTGAAATTCAGGGGGATAATTCACCCCTCCACTTT | TRBJ1-6 | . | TRBD1 | TRBV6-1
CASSSSGSADTQYF | TGTGCCAGCAGTTCCAGCGGGAGCGCTGATACGCAGTATTTT | TRBJ2-3 | . | TRBD2 | TRBV27
CASSVTGGLLGANVLTF | TGTGCCAGCAGCGTCACAGGGGGCTTGCTGGGGGCCAACGTCCTGACTTTC | TRBJ2-6 | . | TRBD1 | TRBV9
CASSLMAGGETDTQYF | TGTGCCAGCAGCTTAATGGCGGGGGGGGAAACAGATACGCAGTATTTT | TRBJ2-3 | . | TRBD2 | TRBV11-2
CASSLGVENIQYF | TGTGCCAGCAGTTTGGGAGTTGAAAACATTCAGTACTTC | TRBJ2-4 | . | . | TRBV6-5
CASSRGQGAFNEQFF | TGTGCCAGTAGTAGGGGACAGGGTGCATTCAATGAGCAGTTCTTC | TRBJ2-1 | . | TRBD1 | TRBV19
CASSPTGGLSTLHF | TGTGCCAGCAGCCCGACAGGGGGCTTGAGTACCCTCCACTTT | TRBJ1-6 | . | TRBD1 | TRBV6-4
CASSLRGATEAFF | TGTGCCAGCAGCTTACGGGGGGCCACTGAAGCTTTCTTT | TRBJ1-1 | . | . | TRBV13
CATSDFPTGPEQFF | TGTGCCACCAGTGATTTCCCGACAGGACCTGAGCAGTTCTTC | TRBJ2-1 | . | . | TRBV24-1
CASSFRISTDTQYF | TGTGCCAGCAGCTTCAGGATTAGCACAGATACGCAGTATTTT | TRBJ2-3 | once | . | TRBV7-9
CASSIQRDRIANTIYF | TGTGCCAGTAGTATCCAAAGGGACAGAATTGCAAACACCATATATTTT | TRBJ1-3 | . | TRBD1 | TRBV19
CASSANSVGTDTQYF | TGTGCCAGCAGCGCCAACAGTGTGGGCACAGATACGCAGTATTTT | TRBJ2-3 | once | . | TRBV11-3
CASSPGTASGAFF | TGTGCCAGCAGCCCCGGGACAGCAAGCGGAGCTTTCTTT | TRBJ1-1 | . | TRBD1 | TRBV11-2
CASSYRGLYEAFF | TGTGCCAGCAGTTACAGGGGGCTTTATGAAGCTTTCTTT | TRBJ1-1 | few | TRBD1 | TRBV6-6
CATSDHLNTEAFF | TGTGCCACCAGTGATCACTTGAACACTGAAGCTTTCTTT | TRBJ1-1 | . | . | TRBV24-1
CASSGTSGGAYNEQFF | TGTGCCAGTAGTGGGACTAGCGGGGGGGCCTACAATGAGCAGTTCTTC | TRBJ2-1 | . | TRBD2 | TRBV19
CASTARRGRQYF | TGTGCCAGCACCGCACGGAGGGGAAGGCAGTACTTC | TRBJ2-7 | . | . | TRBV13
CASSSYGYTF | TGTGCCAGCAGTTCTTATGGCTACACCTTC | TRBJ1-2 | . | . | TRBV12-3/TRBV12-4
CASSLQQVNEKLFF | TGCGCCAGCAGCCTCCAACAGGTTAATGAAAAACTGTTTTTT | TRBJ1-4 | . | . | TRBV4-1
CAWSLMNTEAFF | TGTGCCTGGAGCTTAATGAACACTGAAGCTTTCTTT | TRBJ1-1 | . | . | TRBV30
CASSVATPGDGYTF | TGTGCCAGCAGCGTCGCGACCCCGGGGGATGGCTACACCTTC | TRBJ1-2 | . | . | TRBV9